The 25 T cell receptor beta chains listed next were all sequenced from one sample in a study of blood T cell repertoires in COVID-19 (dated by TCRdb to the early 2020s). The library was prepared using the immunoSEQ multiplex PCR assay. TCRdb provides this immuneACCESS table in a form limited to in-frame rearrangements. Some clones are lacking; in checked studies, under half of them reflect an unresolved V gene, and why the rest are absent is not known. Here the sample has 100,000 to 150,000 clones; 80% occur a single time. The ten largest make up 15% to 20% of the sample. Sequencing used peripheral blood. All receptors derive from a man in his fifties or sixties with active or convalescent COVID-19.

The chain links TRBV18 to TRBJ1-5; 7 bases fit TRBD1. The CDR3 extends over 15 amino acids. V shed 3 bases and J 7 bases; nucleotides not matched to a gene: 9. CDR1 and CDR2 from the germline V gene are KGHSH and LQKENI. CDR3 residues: CASSPQGGAEQPQHF. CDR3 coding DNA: TGTGCCAGCTCACCGCAGGGGGGCGCAGAACAGCCCCAGCATTTT.

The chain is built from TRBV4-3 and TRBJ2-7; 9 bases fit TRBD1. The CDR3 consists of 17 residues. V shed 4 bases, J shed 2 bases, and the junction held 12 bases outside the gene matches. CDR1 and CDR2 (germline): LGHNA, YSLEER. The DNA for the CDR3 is TGCGCCAGCAGCCCCCGAGGAGGGGGACAGGGTACCTACGAGCAGTACTTC. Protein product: CASSPRGGGQGTYEQYF.

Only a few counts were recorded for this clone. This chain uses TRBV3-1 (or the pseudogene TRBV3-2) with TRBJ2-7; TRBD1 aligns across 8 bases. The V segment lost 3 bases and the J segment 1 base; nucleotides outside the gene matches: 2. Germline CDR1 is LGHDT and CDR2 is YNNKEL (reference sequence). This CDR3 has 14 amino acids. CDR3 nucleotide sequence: TGTGCCAGCAGCCATCGGGACAGGTCCTACGAGCAGTACTTC. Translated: CASSHRDRSYEQYF.

The CDR3 sequence is CASSVSGTSAGIYNEQFF. The CDR3, as DNA: TGTGCCAGCAGCGTATCCGGGACTAGCGCCGGAATCTACAATGAGCAGTTCTTC. This chain links TRBV9 with TRBJ2-1, with 10 bases that match TRBD2. The germline CDR1 and CDR2 sequences are SGDLS and YYNGEE. The J segment lost 3 bases and the V segment lost 1 base, leaving 10 bases of the junction unmatched. The CDR3 has 18 amino acids.

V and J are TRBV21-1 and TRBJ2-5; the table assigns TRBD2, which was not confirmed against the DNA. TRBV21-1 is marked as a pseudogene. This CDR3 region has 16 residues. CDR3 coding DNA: TGTGCCAGCAGCAAAAATCCAGCGGGAGAGGGGGAGACCCAGTACTTC. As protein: CASSKNPAGEGETQYF.

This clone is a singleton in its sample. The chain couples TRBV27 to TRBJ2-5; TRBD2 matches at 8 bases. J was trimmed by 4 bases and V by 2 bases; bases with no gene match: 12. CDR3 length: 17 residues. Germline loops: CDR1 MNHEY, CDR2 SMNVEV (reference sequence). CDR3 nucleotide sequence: TGTGCCAGCAGTTTAATCCCTCGGGGGGGGGCAAGAGAGACCCAGTACTTC. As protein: CASSLIPRGGARETQYF.

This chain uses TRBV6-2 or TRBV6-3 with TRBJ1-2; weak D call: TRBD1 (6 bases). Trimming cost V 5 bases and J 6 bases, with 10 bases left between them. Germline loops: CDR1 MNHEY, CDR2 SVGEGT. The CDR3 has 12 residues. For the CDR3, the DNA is TGTGCCAGCAGTGACGGGACACATGGCTACACCTTC. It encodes CASSDGTHGYTF.

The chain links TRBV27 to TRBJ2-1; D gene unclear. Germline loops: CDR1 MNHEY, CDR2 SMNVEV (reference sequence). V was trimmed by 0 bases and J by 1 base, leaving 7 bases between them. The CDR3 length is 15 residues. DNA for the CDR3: TGTGCCAGCAGTTTATCCGTCAGGTCCTACAATGAGCAGTTCTTC. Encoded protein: CASSLSVRSYNEQFF.

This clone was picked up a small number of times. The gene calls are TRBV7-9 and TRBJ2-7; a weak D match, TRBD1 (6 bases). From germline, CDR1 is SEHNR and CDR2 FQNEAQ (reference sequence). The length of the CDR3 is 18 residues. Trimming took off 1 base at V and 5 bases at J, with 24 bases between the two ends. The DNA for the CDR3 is TGTGCCAGCAGCTTAGGGGTATATGGGGGCCTCACCCCCCACGAGCAGTACTTC. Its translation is CASSLGVYGGLTPHEQYF.

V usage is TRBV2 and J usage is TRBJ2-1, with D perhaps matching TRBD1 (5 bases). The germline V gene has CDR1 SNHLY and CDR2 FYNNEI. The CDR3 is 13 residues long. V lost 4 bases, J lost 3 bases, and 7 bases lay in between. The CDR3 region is CASSAQGYNEQFF. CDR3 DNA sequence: TGTGCCAGCAGTGCTCAGGGCTACAATGAGCAGTTCTTC.

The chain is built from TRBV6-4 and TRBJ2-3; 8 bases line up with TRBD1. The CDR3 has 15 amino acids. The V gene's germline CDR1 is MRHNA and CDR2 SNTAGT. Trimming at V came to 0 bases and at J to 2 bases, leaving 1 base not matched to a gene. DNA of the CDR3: TGTGCCAGCAGTGACTCGGACAGGGCCACAGATACGCAGTATTTT. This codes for CASSDSDRATDTQYF.

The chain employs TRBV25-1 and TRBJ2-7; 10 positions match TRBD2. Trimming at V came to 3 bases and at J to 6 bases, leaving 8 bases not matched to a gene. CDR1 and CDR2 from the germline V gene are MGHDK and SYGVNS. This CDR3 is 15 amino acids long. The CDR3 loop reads CASSDLLAGVGEQYF. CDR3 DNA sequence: TGTGCCAGCAGTGATCTCCTAGCGGGAGTCGGCGAGCAGTACTTC.

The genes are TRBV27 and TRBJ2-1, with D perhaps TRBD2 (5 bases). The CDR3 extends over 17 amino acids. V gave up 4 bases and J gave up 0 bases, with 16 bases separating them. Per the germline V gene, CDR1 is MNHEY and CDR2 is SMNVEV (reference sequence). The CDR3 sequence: CASSSLGSASSYNEQFF. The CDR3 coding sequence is TGTGCCAGCAGTTCCCTTGGTAGCGCGAGCTCCTACAATGAGCAGTTCTTC.

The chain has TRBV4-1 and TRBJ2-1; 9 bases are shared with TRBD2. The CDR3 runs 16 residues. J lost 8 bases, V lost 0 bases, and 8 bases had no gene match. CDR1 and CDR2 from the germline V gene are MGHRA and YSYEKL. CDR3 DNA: TGCGCCAGCAGCCAAGACGGCGGGAGGGCCGGCGATGAGCAGTTCTTC. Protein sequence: CASSQDGGRAGDEQFF.

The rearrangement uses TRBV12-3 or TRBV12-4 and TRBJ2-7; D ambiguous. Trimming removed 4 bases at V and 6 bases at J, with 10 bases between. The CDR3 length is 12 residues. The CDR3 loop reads CASSSLVGEQYF. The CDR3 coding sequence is TGTGCCAGCAGTTCCCTAGTAGGCGAGCAGTACTTC.

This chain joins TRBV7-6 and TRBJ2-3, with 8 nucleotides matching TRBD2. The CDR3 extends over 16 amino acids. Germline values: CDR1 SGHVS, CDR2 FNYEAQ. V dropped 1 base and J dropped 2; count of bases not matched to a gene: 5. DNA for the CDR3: TGTGCCAGCAGCTTAGGTCAACTAGCGGCCACAGATACGCAGTATTTT. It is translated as CASSLGQLAATDTQYF.

CDR3 in amino acids: CATPLGLAGVHFHNPHNEQFF. In DNA, the CDR3 is TGTGCCACCCCTTTAGGACTAGCGGGAGTTCATTTCCACAATCCCCACAATGAGCAGTTCTTC. V is TRBV15 and J is TRBJ2-1; TRBD2 matches at 13 bases. Germline-derived CDR1 and CDR2 are LNHNV and YYDKDF (reference sequence). CDR3 length: 21 residues. J gave up 5 bases and V 8 bases, and 24 bases lay outside the gene matches.

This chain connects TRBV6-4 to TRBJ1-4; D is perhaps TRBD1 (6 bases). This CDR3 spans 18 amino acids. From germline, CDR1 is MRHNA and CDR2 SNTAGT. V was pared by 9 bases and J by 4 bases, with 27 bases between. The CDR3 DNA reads TGTGCCAGTGGGGGGAACAGGGAGGGCTCAGACCGTAATGAAAAACTGTTTTTT. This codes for CASGGNREGSDRNEKLFF.

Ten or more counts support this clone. The CDR3 DNA reads TGTGCCAGCAGCTTGGCTCTAGCGGAGTACAATGAGCAGTTCTTC. Residues: CASSLALAEYNEQFF. This sequence joins TRBV5-6 and TRBJ2-1; 7 bases are a match to TRBD2. Germline CDR1 is SGHDT and CDR2 is YYEEEE. J was trimmed by 4 bases and V by 0 bases; bases with no gene match: 4. The CDR3 has 15 residues.

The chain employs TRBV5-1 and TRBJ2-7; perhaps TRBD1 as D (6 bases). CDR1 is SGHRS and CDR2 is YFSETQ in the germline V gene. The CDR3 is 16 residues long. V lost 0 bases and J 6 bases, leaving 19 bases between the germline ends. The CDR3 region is CASSLVGTAGAGEQYF. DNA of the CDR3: TGCGCCAGCAGCTTGGTCGGGACGGCAGGGGCGGGCGAGCAGTACTTC.

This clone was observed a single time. In DNA, the CDR3 is TGTGCCATCAGTGAGGGCAGGGATAATTCACCCCTCCACTTT. This sequence encodes CAISEGRDNSPLHF. The chain uses TRBV10-3 and TRBJ1-6; D perhaps matches TRBD1 (5 bases). Germline V gene lookup returns CDR1 ENHRY and CDR2 SYGVKD. V gave up 2 bases and J gave up 5 bases, with 7 bases separating them. The CDR3 sequence is 14 residues long.

Here the CDR3 reads CASIVAGGYEQYF. Written as DNA, the CDR3 is TGTGCCAGCATTGTCGCGGGCGGCTACGAGCAGTACTTC. This chain joins TRBV2 and TRBJ2-7; D is possibly TRBD2 (5 bases). This CDR3 contains 13 residues. Germline V gene lookup returns CDR1 SNHLY and CDR2 FYNNEI. The V and J ends lost 7 bases and 3 bases respectively, with 13 bases between them.

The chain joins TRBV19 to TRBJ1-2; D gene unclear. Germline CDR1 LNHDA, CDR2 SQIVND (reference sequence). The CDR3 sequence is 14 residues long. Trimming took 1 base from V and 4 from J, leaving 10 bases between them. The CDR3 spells CASSIGGMSYGYTF. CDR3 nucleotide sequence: TGTGCCAGTAGTATAGGAGGGATGAGCTATGGCTACACCTTC.

The CDR3 spells CASSPLKGQGAGNEQFF. CDR3 bases: TGTGCCAGCTCACCACTTAAAGGACAGGGGGCAGGTAATGAGCAGTTCTTC. The chain carries TRBV18 and TRBJ2-1; 11 positions match TRBD1. V dropped 1 base and J dropped 7; count of bases not matched to a gene: 9. Germline V gene sequence: CDR1 KGHSH, CDR2 LQKENI. The CDR3 length is 17 residues.

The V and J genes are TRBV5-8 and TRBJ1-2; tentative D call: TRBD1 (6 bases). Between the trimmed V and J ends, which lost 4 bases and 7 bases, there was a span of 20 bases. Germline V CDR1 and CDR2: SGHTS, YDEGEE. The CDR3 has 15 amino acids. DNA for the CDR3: TGTGCCAGCAGCCGAAATAACAGGGAAAGTAGTGGCTACACCTTC. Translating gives CASSRNNRESSGYTF.